This T cell receptor (beta chain) is from a study of PD-1 blockade in classical Hodgkin lymphoma. Across the whole study: Patients were treated with nivolumab at 3 mg/kg, and this was given intravenously every 2 weeks.

This table comes from immunoSEQ multiplex PCR, and its TCRdb copy is limited to in-frame clones, with some not included. The data show 42,000 or so clones, about 85% seen once. Findings and caveats of the study: Reports indicated that newly diagnosed patients had lower baseline TCR diversity than healthy donors did. Patients were excluded if nivolumab began under 1 year after ASCT (the autologous transplant).

As regards this clone: Its antigen is still unknown.

Brentuximab vedotin exposure varied among the patients, all of whom had relapsed after autologous stem cell transplantation. Best overall response was complete response, partial response or progressive disease in these relapsed/refractory classical Hodgkin lymphoma patients. Looked up from germline, CDR1 is LGHNA and CDR2 is YNFKEQ. This CDR3 is built from 16 residues. Trimming removed 0 bases from V and 7 bases from J, with 16 bases in between. The chain is built from TRBV4-2 and TRBJ2-1, with D maybe TRBD2 (6 bases). The material was peripheral blood mononuclear cells (PBMCs), obtained before the second cycle of nivolumab. This TCR came from a human donor with classical Hodgkin lymphoma. The CDR3 sequence is CASSQEGPGVGNEQFF. The CDR3 DNA reads as TGTGCCAGCAGCCAAGAAGGCCCGGGGGTTGGGAATGAGCAGTTCTTC.